This T cell receptor (beta chain) was sequenced for a study of Graves' ophthalmopathy and Graves' hyperthyroidism (dated by TCRdb to 2016 to 2019). At the level of the whole study: Peripheral blood was collected at initial diagnosis, prior to any treatment. The study used TCR beta repertoire signatures to distinguish Graves' ophthalmopathy from Graves' hyperthyroidism and to predict progression to ophthalmopathy. In total, under 150 blood samples were TCR-sequenced: 40 to 45 ophthalmopathy, under 85 hyperthyroidism and about 17 hyperthyroidism-to-ophthalmopathy patients. To explore V-J signatures distinguishing ophthalmopathy from hyperthyroidism, a discovery set of more than 95 patients (roughly 45 ophthalmopathy, over 55 stable hyperthyroidism) was enrolled. For independent validation, a separate cohort was made up of some 18 hyperthyroidism patients plus 17 patients who later progressed from hyperthyroidism to ophthalmopathy. T-cell repertoires of thyroid tissue and blood were compared in over five hyperthyroidism patients. After sampling, hyperthyroidism patients received methimazole starting at 30 mg daily, and ophthalmopathy patients received high-dose intravenous methylprednisolone. What the work shows at the level of the full study, not this receptor alone: Sample size was not statistically predetermined, and group allocation was not concealed from the investigators. Among expanded thyroid clonotypes with frequency above 0.001, most also showed up in blood, which suggests that blood repertoires may reflect the thyroid immune response. In validation, the model predicted ophthalmopathy progression with about 71% sensitivity and about 77% specificity; eleven to twelve predicted patients were CT-confirmed with GO in a median of approximately six months. In cross-validation, the 13-signature model distinguished ophthalmopathy from stable hyperthyroidism with about 87% sensitivity and 81.08% specificity, and in the test set the corresponding values were roughly 80% and 76%.

TCR beta CDR3 regions were amplified from RNA transcripts for repertoire sequencing. A first-round RT-PCR used HTBI primers with the Qiagen OneStep RT-PCR kit, followed by a second-round multiplex PCR, size selection and purification. Sequencing of the libraries was carried out on an Illumina HiSeq2000 in paired-end mode with 100 bp reads. The study's processing was this. SOAPnuke was used to process the reads, removing any read that contained adapters or uncalled bases, had a mean Phred below 15, or lacked an exact match to the constant primer or identifier. High-quality paired reads were merged with COPE v1.2.5. Clonotypes were defined as unique nucleotide sequences and were aligned to IMGT TRB V, D and J references using MiTCR v1.1. The analysis was limited to V-J combinations with a frequency above 0.0001, which together covered around 99% of the repertoires. For each V-J combination, a TCR clonal expansion and chaos score was defined as the ratio of F50 clonal expansion to chaos observed in the TCRdist matrix. Welch's t-statistics and random forest were used to narrow the features down to around 12 V-J combinations, which were then fed into a naive Bayes classifier. The similarity between thyroid and blood repertoires was quantified using the Morisita-Horn index. TCRdb itself trimmed the public reads at Q25 with fastp, ran MiXCR and retained productive beta chains. Rows are combined by CDR3 protein, so each entry shows the most common genes and DNA. The V and J calls here are based on TCRdb, not the publication. The sample contains more than 550,000 distinct CDR3 sequences, about 40% of them found a single time. 3.3% of the sample is taken by the ten largest.

The CDR3 goes from the cysteine to the phenylalanine over 15 residues. Just CDR3 DNA is preserved here, 45 bases in frame from base 1. The germline V gene supplies CDR1 MGHDK and CDR2 SYGVNS. Germline trimming: 7 bases from V, 3 bases from J; junction bases outside gene matches: 9. Ophthalmopathy patients were characterized by moderately to severely active disease, a Clinical Activity Score of at least 3, a NOSPECS grade of at least 4, and a disease duration under 3 months. Anyone with other autoimmune diseases, uncontrolled infections, pregnancy or lactation was excluded from the study. Clinical symptoms, serum thyroxine, TRAb, thyroid ultrasound and orbital computed tomography were used for diagnosis. Using Ficoll-Paque density gradient centrifugation, PBMCs were isolated from about 9.4 ml of fresh peripheral blood. Total RNA was extracted with Trizol reagent and quality-checked on an Agilent 2100 Bioanalyzer.

As regards this clonotype: Its recognized antigen is unknown. The record has no base qualities; no much larger clone is one base away.

Here the chain combines TRBV25-1 and TRBJ2-7; the central 10 bases match TRBD1. This sequence originates from an adult man with Graves' ophthalmopathy. Specimen: peripheral blood. The sequenced DNA is TGTGCCAGCACCAGCGGGACAGGGGAGGACTACGAGCAGTACTTC. Its amino acids are CASTSGTGEDYEQYF.